This T cell receptor beta chain was recovered during a study of CD8 T cells in Susac syndrome. General observations from the study: Acknowledgment was made by the study that its TCR sequencing and HLA analysis involved a relatively small number of individuals.

Germline CDR1 DFQATT, CDR2 SNEGSKA (reference sequence). This CDR3 comprises 13 residues. V lost 0 bases and J lost 3, with 7 bases in between. RNA amounts of roughly 0.45 to 1 ug underwent reverse transcription with random hexamers. The immunoSEQ assay covered 54 Vbeta and 13 Jbeta segments for CDR3. One entry per CDR3 protein results from TCRdb running MiXCR on the immunoSEQ multiplex PCR reads. This sample has about 140,000 distinct CDR3 sequences, with around 94% found just once. Concerning this clonotype: Its target is unknown.

The controls, all healthy donors, were matched for age and sex. TEMRA cells were FACS-enriched, unlike CD8+ and CD4+ T cells, which were negatively isolated. The sequenced material came from CD8+ T cells from PBMCs. The rearrangement joins TRBV20-1 to TRBJ2-3; D is ambiguous. The clonotype comes from a human donor in good health. CDR3 sequence reads: CSAREQATDTQYF. The CDR3 DNA is TGCAGTGCTAGAGAGCAGGCAACAGATACGCAGTATTTT.